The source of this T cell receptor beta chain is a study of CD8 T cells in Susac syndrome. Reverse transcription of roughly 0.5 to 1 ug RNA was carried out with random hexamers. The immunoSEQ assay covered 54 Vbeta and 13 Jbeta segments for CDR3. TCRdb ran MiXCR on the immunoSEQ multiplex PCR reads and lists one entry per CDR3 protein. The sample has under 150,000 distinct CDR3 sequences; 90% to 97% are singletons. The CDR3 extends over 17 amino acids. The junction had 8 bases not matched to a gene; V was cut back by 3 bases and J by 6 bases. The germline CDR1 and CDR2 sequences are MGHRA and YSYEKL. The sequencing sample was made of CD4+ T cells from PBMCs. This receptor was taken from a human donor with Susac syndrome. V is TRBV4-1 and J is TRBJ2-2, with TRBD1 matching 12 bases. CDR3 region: CASSHLTGQGAAGELFF. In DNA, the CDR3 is TGCGCCAGCAGCCACCTGACGGGACAGGGGGCCGCCGGGGAGCTGTTTTTT.